This T cell receptor beta chain stems from a study of cytomegalovirus exposure and HLA in healthy donors. Comment on this clone: Its antigen is unknown.

V lost 0 bases and J 1 base, leaving 11 bases between the germline ends. CDR3 length: 16 residues. Germline V gives CDR1 LNHNV, CDR2 YYDKDF (reference sequence). Assay: immunoSEQ multiplex PCR; the TCRdb copy retains only in-frame clones and omits some. The repertoire has more than 250,000 clones, around 86% of them found once; the top ten carry under 0.85%. Findings and caveats of the study: The classifier was said to identify cytomegalovirus status with high specificity and sensitivity.

The TCR was taken from a woman aged 18-35 years in good health and CMV-seronegative. The sample was PBMCs. The genes are TRBV15 and TRBJ2-3; possible D gene TRBD2, 6 bases. CDR3 nucleotides: TGTGCCACCAGCAGAGATTGGGGCGGGGGCACAGATACGCAGTATTTT. It specifies CATSRDWGGGTDTQYF.